Each of the 30 T cell receptor beta chains below was sequenced from the same sample in a study of shared T cell receptors in the human thymus. TCRdb's table, derived via immunoSEQ multiplex PCR, lists solely in-frame clones and lacks some. Found here are around 67,000 clones, roughly 96% of them singletons; the top ten hold roughly 0.03%. Sequenced: thymocytes. These receptor sequences come from a human donor.

CDR3 loop: CASSSLLEIRYNEQFF. For the CDR3, the DNA is TGTGCCAGCAGCTCTCTGCTAGAGATAAGGTACAATGAGCAGTTCTTC. The chain couples TRBV5-4 to TRBJ2-1; no reliable D call. The CDR3 loop spans 16 amino acids. The germline CDR1 and CDR2 sequences are SGHNT and YYREEE (reference sequence). V gave up 3 bases and J gave up 4 bases, with 17 bases separating them.

This clone is a singleton in its sample. The CDR3: CASSQEKTGSGEKLFF. CDR3 DNA sequence: TGCGCCAGCAGCCAAGAGAAGACAGGGTCGGGTGAAAAACTGTTTTTT. The chain carries TRBV4-3 and TRBJ1-4; 7 nucleotides match TRBD1. Trimming removed 0 bases from V and 7 bases from J; junction bases left unmatched: 8. There are 16 residues in the CDR3. Germline CDR1 reads LGHNA; CDR2 reads YSLEER.

This clone was observed once. The V and J genes are TRBV28 and TRBJ2-7; possibly TRBD1 or TRBD2 for D (6 bases each). V dropped 6 bases and J dropped 4 bases, with 25 bases sitting between them. CDR1 MDHEN and CDR2 SYDVKM come from the germline V gene. The CDR3 is 17 residues long. The CDR3 spells CASSLKGGSIYPYEQYF. CDR3 in DNA: TGTGCCAGCAGCCTCAAGGGGGGCTCCATATACCCGTACGAGCAGTACTTC.

The chain carries TRBV28 and TRBJ1-2; D is unclear. Germline V gene lookup returns CDR1 MDHEN and CDR2 SYDVKM. V was cut by 4 bases and J by 2 bases, with 11 bases left in between. This CDR3 has 14 residues. The chain's CDR3 is CASSSIATNYGYTF. For the CDR3, the DNA is TGTGCCAGCAGTTCGATAGCTACAAACTATGGCTACACCTTC.

The chain couples TRBV25-1 to TRBJ1-4; 9 bases are a match to TRBD1. Losses at the gene ends were 3 bases for V and 5 bases for J; bases not matched to a gene: 10. This CDR3 has 17 amino acids. Germline loops: CDR1 MGHDK, CDR2 SYGVNS. CDR3 protein: CASSDLTLGQGNEKLFF. CDR3 nucleotides: TGTGCCAGCAGTGACCTAACTTTGGGACAGGGAAATGAAAAACTGTTTTTT.

The chain has TRBV5-5 and TRBJ1-1; 8 nucleotides match TRBD1. Per the germline V gene, CDR1 is SGHKS and CDR2 is YYEKEE (reference sequence). The V and J ends lost 3 bases and 8 bases, in that order; junction bases with no gene match: 3. The CDR3 has 12 amino acids. The CDR3 region has the DNA TGTGCCAGCAGCTCGCCAGGGGGCGAAGCTTTCTTT. Protein sequence: CASSSPGGEAFF.

The chain has TRBV6-1 and TRBJ1-3; 10 bases agree with TRBD1. This CDR3 comprises 15 residues. Unmatched junction bases numbered 2, after V lost 4 bases and J lost 2 bases. Germline V gene data show CDR1 as MNHNS and CDR2 as SASEGT. CDR3 sequence (DNA): TGTGCCAGCAGTGCTGGGACAGGGGCTGGAAACACCATATATTTT. Residues: CASSAGTGAGNTIYF.

V gene TRBV6-5 combines with J gene TRBJ2-7, with TRBD2 matching 10 bases. The germline V gene has CDR1 MNHEY and CDR2 SVGAGI. The CDR3 totals 13 residues. After removal of 8 bases from V and 3 bases from J, the junction contained 4 bases not matched to a gene. The CDR3 DNA reads as TGTGCCAGCCGGCGGACTAGCGGCTACGAGCAGTACTTC. This codes for CASRRTSGYEQYF.

J is TRBJ1-6 and V is TRBV9; D remains ambiguous. This CDR3 is 18 amino acids long. Trimming shortened V by 0 bases and J by 0 bases, and 13 bases separated the two germline ends. Germline V gene data show CDR1 as SGDLS and CDR2 as YYNGEE. DNA for the CDR3: TGTGCCAGCAGCGTAGCGTCCCGACGAGGCTCCTATAATTCACCCCTCCACTTT. Its translation is CASSVASRRGSYNSPLHF.

This sequence joins TRBV21-1 and TRBJ2-6; the table's D gene call, TRBD1, was not cross checked with the DNA. TRBV21-1 is a pseudogene. The length of the CDR3 is 16 residues. CDR3 in amino acids: CAGQGAPPSGANVLTF. As DNA, the CDR3 is TGTGCCGGCCAGGGGGCCCCACCCTCTGGGGCCAACGTCCTGACTTTC.

CDR3 in amino acids: CASSAQLAGGFLTGELFF. DNA of the CDR3: TGTGCCAGCAGCGCCCAGCTAGCGGGGGGCTTCCTCACCGGGGAGCTGTTTTTT. The genes are TRBV7-2 and TRBJ2-2; 11 nucleotides align to TRBD2. The CDR3 runs to 18 residues. Germline values: CDR1 SGHTA, CDR2 FQGNSA. V gave up 5 bases and J gave up 4 bases; unmatched junction bases: 12. Based on the CDR3 plus reference TRBV7-2 and TRBJ2-2, the full variable domain is GAGVSQSPSNKVTEKGKDVELRCDPISGHTALYWYRQSLGQGLEFLIYFQGNSAPDKSGLPSDRFSAERTGGSVSTLTIQRTQQEDSAVYLCASSAQLAGGFLTGELFFGEGSRLTVL.

In this sample, this clone turned up once. The rearrangement uses TRBV27 and TRBJ2-3; D call uncertain. Trimming removed 0 bases at V and 1 base at J, with 5 bases between. CDR1 and CDR2 from the germline V gene are MNHEY and SMNVEV (reference sequence). CDR3 length: 14 residues. The CDR3 loop reads CASSLSARTDTQYF. DNA for the CDR3: TGTGCCAGCAGTTTATCGGCCCGCACAGATACGCAGTATTTT.

The chain couples TRBV27 to TRBJ2-4; the D gene is possibly TRBD1 (6 bases). CDR3 length equals 15 residues. Germline assignment: CDR1 MNHEY and CDR2 SMNVEV (reference sequence). With 5 bases removed from V and 1 base from J, the gap between germline ends came to 12 bases. Here the CDR3 DNA reads TGTGCCAGCAGTGGCTACAGGGAGGCCAAAAACATTCAGTACTTC. Its protein product is CASSGYREAKNIQYF.

The gene calls are TRBV25-1 and TRBJ1-2; 10 nucleotides align to TRBD1. The ends lost 6 bases at V and 6 bases at J; junction bases unmatched: 10. In germline, CDR1 is MGHDK, CDR2 SYGVNS. This CDR3 region has 15 residues. This CDR3 reads CASRPGTGEVNGYTF. In DNA, the CDR3 is TGTGCCAGCAGACCCGGGACAGGGGAAGTGAATGGCTACACCTTC.

The chain carries TRBV29-1 and TRBJ2-6; maybe TRBD1 (5 bases). V lost 4 bases and J 0 bases, leaving 10 bases between the germline ends. CDR3 length: 15 amino acids. Germline-derived CDR1 and CDR2 are SQVTM and ANQGSEA. The CDR3 sequence is CSVGNRSSGANVLTF. CDR3 coding DNA: TGCAGCGTTGGTAACAGGAGCTCTGGGGCCAACGTCCTGACTTTC.

This clone was seen once. The chain combines TRBV4-3 with TRBJ1-4; D gene ambiguous. Trimming took off 0 bases at V and 4 bases at J, with 9 bases between the two ends. The germline V gene encodes CDR1 LGHNA and CDR2 YSLEER. CDR3 length equals 15 residues. The CDR3 region has the DNA TGCGCCAGCAGCCAAGAATTAGGGAATAATGAAAAACTGTTTTTT. Protein product: CASSQELGNNEKLFF.

The V call is TRBV19, the J call TRBJ1-2; no firm D call. The CDR3 has 14 residues. CDR1 and CDR2 (germline): LNHDA, SQIVND (reference sequence). Trimming left V 3 bases short and J 4 bases short, with 12 bases between. The CDR3 DNA reads as TGTGCCAGTAGTATCGGATTGAACCTCTATGGCTACACCTTC. Translation gives CASSIGLNLYGYTF.

CDR3 protein: CASKRGAEQYF. The DNA for the CDR3 is TGTGCCAGCAAACGGGGAGCCGAGCAGTACTTC. The genes are TRBV6-1 and TRBJ2-7; D possibly corresponds to TRBD2 (5 bases). Trimming removed 7 bases at V and 6 bases at J, with 10 bases between. Germline-derived CDR1 and CDR2 are MNHNS and SASEGT. The CDR3 has 11 amino acids.

The chain has TRBV28 and TRBJ1-5, with D possibly being TRBD1 (6 bases). Trimming left V 0 bases short and J 7 bases short, with 13 bases between. Germline V gene data show CDR1 as MDHEN and CDR2 as SYDVKM. This CDR3 has 15 amino acids. The CDR3 DNA sequence: TGTGCCAGCAGTTTATGGGGCAGGGGATACCAGCCCCAGCATTTT. Its translation is CASSLWGRGYQPQHF.

The rearrangement uses TRBV7-8 and TRBJ2-3; 11 nucleotides agree with TRBD2. The CDR3 totals 14 residues. The V gene's germline CDR1 is SGHVS and CDR2 FQNEAQ. J lost 4 bases, V lost 9 bases, and 6 bases had no gene match. The CDR3 region has the DNA TGTGCCAGTAAGCTAGCGGGGGGTGCAGATACGCAGTATTTT. It yields the protein CASKLAGGADTQYF.

The chain combines TRBV4-3 with TRBJ2-3; 9 bases are shared with TRBD2. Germline assignment: CDR1 LGHNA and CDR2 YSLEER. This CDR3 has 16 amino acids. The ends lost 0 bases at V and 6 bases at J; junction bases unmatched: 7. In nucleotides, the CDR3 is TGCGCCAGCAGCCAAGAAACGCGGGGGGGCCTGGATACGCAGTATTTT. This codes for CASSQETRGGLDTQYF.

The table lists this clone with a count of one. This chain connects TRBV19 to TRBJ1-1, with unresolved D. The V and J ends lost 2 bases and 4 bases respectively, with 17 bases between them. The CDR3 consists of 16 residues. Looked up from germline, CDR1 is LNHDA and CDR2 is SQIVND (reference sequence). CDR3: CASSISDGIRATEAFF. The CDR3 coding sequence is TGTGCCAGTAGTATAAGCGACGGGATAAGAGCCACTGAAGCTTTCTTT.

This clone was recorded once. V gene TRBV7-2 combines with J gene TRBJ1-1, with TRBD1 as a possible D gene (6 bases). Per the germline V gene, CDR1 is SGHTA and CDR2 is FQGNSA. Trimming cost V 8 bases and J 5 bases, with 21 bases left between them. The CDR3 sequence is 15 residues long. CDR3 residues: CASAFSWGARTEAFF. CDR3 bases: TGTGCCAGCGCATTCAGCTGGGGGGCCAGGACTGAAGCTTTCTTT.

This chain joins TRBV5-1 and TRBJ2-5; 8 nucleotides line up with TRBD2. The V gene's germline CDR1 is SGHRS and CDR2 YFSETQ. The CDR3 contains 14 residues. After removal of 3 bases from V and 5 bases from J, the junction contained 6 bases not matched to a gene. Here the CDR3 DNA reads TGCGCCAGCAGCTGTCTCGCTAGCGGGGAGACCCAGTACTTC. Translation gives CASSCLASGETQYF.

The V gene is TRBV6-1, the J gene TRBJ2-2; D gene uncertain. CDR3 length equals 18 residues. V was clipped by 3 bases and J by 2 bases, with 19 bases between them. Germline V gives CDR1 MNHNS, CDR2 SASEGT. This chain's CDR3 is CASSENTWLPKNTGELFF. The CDR3 region has the DNA TGTGCCAGCAGTGAGAATACCTGGCTCCCCAAAAACACCGGGGAGCTGTTTTTT.

V gene TRBV2 combines with J gene TRBJ1-2, with D perhaps matching TRBD1 (5 bases). Trimming removed 6 bases at V and 5 bases at J, with 19 bases between. This CDR3 comprises 15 residues. Germline V lookup: CDR1 SNHLY, CDR2 FYNNEI. In DNA, the CDR3 is TGTGCCAGCAGCGCCGCCAAGGGGCCTAGTTATGGCTACACCTTC. The encoded protein is CASSAAKGPSYGYTF.

This chain uses TRBV15 with TRBJ2-5, with unresolved D. The CDR3 is 15 amino acids. Germline assignment: CDR1 LNHNV and CDR2 YYDKDF (reference sequence). Trimming took 1 base from V and 3 from J, leaving 12 bases between them. The chain's CDR3 is CATSRVASCEETQYF. CDR3 coding DNA: TGTGCCACCAGCAGAGTTGCGAGTTGCGAAGAGACCCAGTACTTC.

This chain connects TRBV21-1 to TRBJ1-6; the table's D call, TRBD1, was not checked against the DNA. TRBV21-1 is annotated as a pseudogene. The CDR3 is 18 amino acids. The CDR3: CASRQGGLGGSYNSPLHF. CDR3 nucleotide sequence: TGTGCCAGCAGACAGGGTGGATTAGGGGGCTCCTATAATTCACCCCTCCACTTT.

The V and J genes are TRBV5-1 and TRBJ2-3; D is possibly TRBD2 (7 bases). V lost 4 bases and J lost 2, with 20 bases in between. The CDR3 sequence is 17 residues long. Germline CDR1 reads SGHRS; CDR2 reads YFSETQ. The CDR3 reads CASSPSWAGAITDTQYF. In nucleotides, the CDR3 is TGCGCCAGCAGCCCCAGCTGGGCGGGGGCCATCACAGATACGCAGTATTTT.

This chain joins TRBV27 and TRBJ2-2, with D possibly matching TRBD2 (6 bases). The germline V gene encodes CDR1 MNHEY and CDR2 SMNVEV (reference sequence). This CDR3 has 15 residues. V lost 5 bases to trimming and J lost 0 bases, with 10 bases between them. The CDR3 nucleotides are TGTGCCAGCAGTATGCGGGGTACGAACACCGGGGAGCTGTTTTTT. Residues: CASSMRGTNTGELFF.